These 2 T cell receptor beta chains came from one sample sequenced in a study of T-cell reconstitution after alpha-beta-depleted transplantation in children. During its preparation, the TCRbeta library received unique molecular identifiers. TCRdb ran MiXCR on the PCR reads and lists one entry per CDR3 protein. Here the sample spans some 340,000 distinct CDR3 sequences, about 9.4% being singletons. The sample here was PBMCs from the stem cell graft donor, taken from the stem cell graft. These receptors came from a human donor who donated a stem cell graft to a child with acute lymphoblastic leukemia.

The chain combines TRBV2 with TRBJ1-1; no clear D. CDR1 SNHLY and CDR2 FYNNEI come from the germline V gene. CDR3 length: 17 residues. V lost 0 bases to trimming and J lost 0 bases, with 14 bases between them. Written as DNA, the CDR3 is TGTGCCAGCAGTGAAGCGTCACTGACCATAGTGAACACTGAAGCTTTCTTT. It is translated as CASSEASLTIVNTEAFF.

This clonotype was recorded many times. The gene calls are TRBV4-3 and TRBJ1-2; TRBD1 agrees at 7 bases. This CDR3 has 15 residues. The germline gives CDR1 LGHNA, CDR2 YSLEER. Losses at the gene ends were 2 bases for V and 0 bases for J; bases not matched to a gene: 3. CDR3 loop: CASSQPDRANYGYTF. The DNA of the CDR3 is TGCGCCAGCAGCCAACCCGACAGGGCTAACTATGGCTACACCTTC.